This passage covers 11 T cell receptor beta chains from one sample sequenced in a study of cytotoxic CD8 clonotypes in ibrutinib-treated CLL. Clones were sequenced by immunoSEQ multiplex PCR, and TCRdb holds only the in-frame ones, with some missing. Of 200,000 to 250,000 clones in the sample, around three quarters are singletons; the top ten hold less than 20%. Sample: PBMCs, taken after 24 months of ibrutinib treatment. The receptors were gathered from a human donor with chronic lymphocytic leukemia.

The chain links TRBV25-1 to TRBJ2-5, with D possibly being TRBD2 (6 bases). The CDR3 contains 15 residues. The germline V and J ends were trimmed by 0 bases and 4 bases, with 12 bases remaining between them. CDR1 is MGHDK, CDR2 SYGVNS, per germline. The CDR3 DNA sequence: TGTGCCAGCAGTGAATATGGGACTCCCCGAGAGACCCAGTACTTC. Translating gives CASSEYGTPRETQYF.

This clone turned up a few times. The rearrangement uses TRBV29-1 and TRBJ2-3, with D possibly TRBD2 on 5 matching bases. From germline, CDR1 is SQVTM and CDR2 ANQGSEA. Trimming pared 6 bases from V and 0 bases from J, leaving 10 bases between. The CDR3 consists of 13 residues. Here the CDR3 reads CSVSGLSTDTQYF. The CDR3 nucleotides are TGCAGCGTCTCGGGGTTGAGCACAGATACGCAGTATTTT.

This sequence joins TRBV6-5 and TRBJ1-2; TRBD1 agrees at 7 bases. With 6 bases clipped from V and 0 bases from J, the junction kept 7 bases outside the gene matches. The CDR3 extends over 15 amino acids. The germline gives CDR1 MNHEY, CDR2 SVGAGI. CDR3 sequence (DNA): TGTGCCAGCAGACCTCTCACAGGGGCTAACTATGGCTACACCTTC. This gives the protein CASRPLTGANYGYTF.

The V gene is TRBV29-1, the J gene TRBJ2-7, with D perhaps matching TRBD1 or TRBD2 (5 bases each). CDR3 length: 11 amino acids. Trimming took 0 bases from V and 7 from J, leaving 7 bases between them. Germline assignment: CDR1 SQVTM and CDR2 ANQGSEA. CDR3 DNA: TGCAGCGTTGAAGAGGGGGTGGAGCAGTACTTC. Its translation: CSVEEGVEQYF.

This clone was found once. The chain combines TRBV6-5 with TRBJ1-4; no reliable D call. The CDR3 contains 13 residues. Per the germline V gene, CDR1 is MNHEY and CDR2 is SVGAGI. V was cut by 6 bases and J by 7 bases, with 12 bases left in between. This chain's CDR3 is CASSGGSVEKLFF. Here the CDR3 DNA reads TGTGCCAGCAGCGGTGGTTCGGTTGAAAAACTGTTTTTT.

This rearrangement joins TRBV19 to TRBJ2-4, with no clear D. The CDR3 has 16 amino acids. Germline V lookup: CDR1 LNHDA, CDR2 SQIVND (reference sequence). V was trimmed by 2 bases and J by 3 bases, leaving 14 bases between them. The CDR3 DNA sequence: TGTGCCAGTAGTATACAGGAGACCGCACTCAAAAACATTCAGTACTTC. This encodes CASSIQETALKNIQYF.

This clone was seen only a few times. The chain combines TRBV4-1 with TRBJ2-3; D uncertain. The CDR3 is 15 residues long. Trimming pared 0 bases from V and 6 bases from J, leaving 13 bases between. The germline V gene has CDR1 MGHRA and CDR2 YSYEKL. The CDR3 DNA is TGCGCCAGCAGCCAAGACCGTCCTTTGCCGGATACGCAGTATTTT. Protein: CASSQDRPLPDTQYF.

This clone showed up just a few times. The CDR3 here is CASSLEAGGKETQYF. CDR3 nucleotides: TGCGCCAGCAGCTTGGAGGCGGGAGGCAAGGAGACCCAGTACTTC. The chain recombines TRBV5-1 with TRBJ2-5; the match to TRBD2 covers 8 bases. With V trimmed by 0 bases and J by 5 bases, 6 bases remained unmatched. Germline V gives CDR1 SGHRS, CDR2 YFSETQ. The CDR3 is 15 amino acids.

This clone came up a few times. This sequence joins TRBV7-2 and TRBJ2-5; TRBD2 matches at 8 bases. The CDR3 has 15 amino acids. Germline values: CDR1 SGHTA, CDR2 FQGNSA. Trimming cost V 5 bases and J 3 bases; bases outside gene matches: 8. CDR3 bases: TGTGCCAGCAGCGCCCGACTAGCGCCCGAAGAGACCCAGTACTTC. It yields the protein CASSARLAPEETQYF.

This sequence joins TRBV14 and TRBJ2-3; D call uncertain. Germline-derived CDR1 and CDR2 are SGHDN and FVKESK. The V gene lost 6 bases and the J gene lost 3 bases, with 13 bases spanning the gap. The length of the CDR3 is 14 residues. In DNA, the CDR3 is TGTGCCAGCAGTCGCACCGTGGAGACAGATACGCAGTATTTT. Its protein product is CASSRTVETDTQYF.

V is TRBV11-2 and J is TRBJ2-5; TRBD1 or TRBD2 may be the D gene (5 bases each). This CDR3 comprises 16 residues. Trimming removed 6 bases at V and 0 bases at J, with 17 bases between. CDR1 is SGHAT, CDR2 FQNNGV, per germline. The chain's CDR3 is CASRRPAREYQETQYF. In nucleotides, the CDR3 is TGTGCCAGCAGGCGCCCGGCCAGGGAGTACCAAGAGACCCAGTACTTC.